The 18 T cell receptor beta chains listed next were all sequenced from one sample in a study of Graves' ophthalmopathy and Graves' hyperthyroidism. Amplification targeted the TCR beta CDR3 regions, with RNA transcripts as the source material. HTBI-primed RT-PCR formed the first round, and a multiplex PCR formed the second. MiXCR, applied by TCRdb to the multiplex PCR reads, yields one record per CDR3 protein. This table has over 200,000 distinct CDR3 sequences, around 30% appearing once. Sequenced material: peripheral blood. These receptor sequences come from a man aged 45 to 65 with Graves' ophthalmopathy.

In its sample, this clonotype was seen many times. The chain carries TRBV11-1 and TRBJ2-7, with D possibly matching TRBD2 (6 bases). Germline CDR1 SGHAT, CDR2 FQDESV (reference sequence). V lost 5 bases to trimming and J lost 0 bases, with 20 bases between them. This CDR3 spans 17 amino acids. In DNA, the CDR3 is TGTGCCAGCAGCCAGATTAGGTCGGACTACGGCTCCTACGAGCAGTACTTC. It encodes CASSQIRSDYGSYEQYF.

The sample holds many counts of this clonotype. V usage is TRBV6-1 and J usage is TRBJ2-7, with a tentative D call TRBD1 (7 bases). Trimming shortened V by 6 bases and J by 3 bases, and 18 bases separated the two germline ends. The CDR3 contains 15 residues. Germline loops: CDR1 MNHNS, CDR2 SASEGT. As DNA, the CDR3 is TGTGCCAGCAGGAAGGGAAACAGGGGACTCTACGAGCAGTACTTC. Residues: CASRKGNRGLYEQYF.

This clonotype was counted ten times or more. The CDR3, as DNA: TGCGCCAGCAGCTTGAATAGCGGGAGGCAAGAGACCCAGTACTTC. It translates to CASSLNSGRQETQYF. The J gene is TRBJ2-5, the V gene TRBV5-1, with 10 positions matching TRBD2. The germline V gene encodes CDR1 SGHRS and CDR2 YFSETQ. This CDR3 is 15 amino acids long. V gave up 1 base and J gave up 2 bases; unmatched junction bases: 2. The full variable domain, rest sourced from reference TRBV5-1 and TRBJ2-5, is KAGVTQTPRYLIKTRGQQVTLSCSPISGHRSVSWYQQTPGQGLQFLFEYFSETQRNKGNFPGRFSGRQFSNSRSEMNVSTLELGDSALYLCASSLNSGRQETQYFGPGTRLLVL.

This clonotype was seen repeatedly, ten times or more. The chain combines TRBV6-5 with TRBJ1-1; D might be TRBD1 (5 bases). The germline CDR1 and CDR2 sequences are MNHEY and SVGAGI. V lost 2 bases and J 4 bases, leaving 11 bases between the germline ends. This CDR3 region has 14 residues. The CDR3 here is CASSYDPGLTEAFF. Written as DNA, the CDR3 is TGTGCCAGCAGTTACGATCCAGGGCTCACTGAAGCTTTCTTT.

This clonotype was seen repeatedly, ten times or more. The J gene is TRBJ2-5, the V gene TRBV2; D gene ambiguous. The germline CDR1 and CDR2 sequences are SNHLY and FYNNEI. CDR3 size: 14 residues. V was shortened by 3 bases and J by 1 base, with 9 bases between the two germline ends. The CDR3 here is CASSDGHSQETQYF. The CDR3 DNA sequence: TGTGCCAGCAGTGATGGTCACAGCCAAGAGACCCAGTACTTC.

Ten or more counts support this clonotype. The rearrangement links TRBV28 to TRBJ1-1; 9 positions match TRBD1. The J segment lost 3 bases and the V segment lost 5 bases, leaving 10 bases of the junction unmatched. The CDR3 consists of 16 residues. From germline, CDR1 is MDHEN and CDR2 SYDVKM. This CDR3 reads CASSREGQGLHTEAFF. CDR3 in DNA: TGTGCCAGCAGTCGAGAGGGACAGGGCCTTCACACTGAAGCTTTCTTT. Looking up the rest from reference TRBV28 and TRBJ1-1 gives the full variable domain: DVKVTQSSRYLVKRTGEKVFLECVQDMDHENMFWYRQDPGLGLRLIYFSYDVKMKEKGDIPEGYSVSREKKERFSLILESASTNQTSMYLCASSREGQGLHTEAFFGQGTRLTVV.

This clonotype appeared many times. The V gene is TRBV19, the J gene TRBJ2-6; 9 bases are shared with TRBD2. The germline V gene encodes CDR1 LNHDA and CDR2 SQIVND (reference sequence). CDR3 length equals 15 residues. Trimming removed 9 bases from V and 2 bases from J; junction bases left unmatched: 5. CDR3 sequence reads: CASAGGGAGANVLTF. The DNA of the CDR3 is TGTGCCAGCGCGGGGGGGGGTGCTGGGGCCAACGTCCTGACTTTC.

Many counts were recorded for this clonotype. This chain uses TRBV6-1 with TRBJ2-7, with TRBD1 identical over 12 bases. V was pared by 5 bases and J by 6 bases, with 11 bases of the junction left unmatched. Per the germline V gene, CDR1 is MNHNS and CDR2 is SASEGT. CDR3 length: 16 amino acids. The CDR3 here is CASSKLPGQGASEQYF. CDR3 nucleotide sequence: TGTGCCAGCAGTAAGCTTCCGGGACAGGGGGCTTCCGAGCAGTACTTC.

This clonotype was seen repeatedly, ten times or more. The chain employs TRBV14 and TRBJ2-6, with D uncertain. CDR1 is SGHDN, CDR2 FVKESK, per germline. V was shortened by 8 bases and J by 0 bases, with 17 bases between the two germline ends. This CDR3 contains 17 residues. The CDR3, as DNA: TGTGCCAGCTCCGACGATACGTTACCCTCTGGGGCCAACGTCCTGACTTTC. This codes for CASSDDTLPSGANVLTF.

This clonotype was detected ten times or more. The gene calls are TRBV5-1 and TRBJ1-3, with D hard to call. The CDR3 length is 16 residues. Looked up from germline, CDR1 is SGHRS and CDR2 is YFSETQ. Trimming took off 1 base at V and 0 bases at J, with 11 bases between the two ends. The CDR3 loop is CASSLIGVTSGNTIYF. As DNA, the CDR3 is TGCGCCAGCAGCTTGATTGGGGTGACCTCTGGAAACACCATATATTTT.

The genes are TRBV27 and TRBJ2-7; TRBD1 agrees at 11 bases. The ends lost 6 bases at V and 7 bases at J; junction bases unmatched: 11. The CDR3 length is 15 residues. In germline, CDR1 is MNHEY, CDR2 SMNVEV (reference sequence). The CDR3 loop is CASSPTGTGGSEQYF. The CDR3 nucleotides are TGTGCCAGCAGCCCCACCGGGACAGGGGGTTCGGAGCAGTACTTC.

This CDR3 is CASSPRASGRGETQYF. CDR3 nucleotide sequence: TGTGCCAGCAGTCCCCGGGCTAGCGGGAGAGGTGAGACCCAGTACTTC. The rearrangement links TRBV6-1 to TRBJ2-5; TRBD2 agrees at 10 bases. Per the germline V gene, CDR1 is MNHNS and CDR2 is SASEGT. V was clipped by 5 bases and J by 5 bases; unmatched bases: 11. This CDR3 has 16 amino acids.

The chain links TRBV20-1 to TRBJ2-5; D is unresolved. Germline V gene lookup returns CDR1 DFQATT and CDR2 SNEGSKA (reference sequence). This CDR3 comprises 15 residues. V was trimmed by 0 bases and J by 3 bases, leaving 14 bases between them. For the CDR3, the DNA is TGCAGTGCTAGAGACCTGAGGACGGAGAAAGAGACCCAGTACTTC. Its translation: CSARDLRTEKETQYF.

The V call is TRBV6-1, the J call TRBJ2-5; D unresolved. Germline V lookup: CDR1 MNHNS, CDR2 SASEGT. CDR3 length: 13 amino acids. Trimming took 8 bases from V and 3 from J, leaving 13 bases between them. CDR3 sequence reads: CASSTRAEETQYF. The CDR3 nucleotides are TGTGCCAGCTCCACTCGCGCGGAAGAGACCCAGTACTTC.

The genes are TRBV10-3 and TRBJ1-5, with D possibly TRBD1 on 6 matching bases. The CDR3 totals 15 residues. Germline CDR1 is ENHRY and CDR2 is SYGVKD. V dropped 9 bases and J dropped 6 bases, with 21 bases sitting between them. The CDR3 nucleotides read TGTGCCATTAGCTCCAACAGGGCGATGGGTCAGCCCCAGCATTTT. This encodes CAISSNRAMGQPQHF.

On this clonotype itself: The junction departs from the called germline gene at one end, perhaps through a read error. The chain uses TRBV6-2 or TRBV6-3 and TRBJ1-1, with unresolved D. CDR1 is MNHEY and CDR2 is SVGEGT in the germline V gene. The CDR3 has 13 amino acids. In DNA form, the CDR3 reads TGTGCCAGCAGTGGTCAGGCGAACACTGAACCTTTCTTT. Translation: CASSGQANTEPFF.

There are many counts of this clonotype. The gene calls are TRBV30 and TRBJ1-2; D not resolved. Looked up from germline, CDR1 is GTSNPN and CDR2 is SVGIG (reference sequence). This CDR3 has 11 amino acids. The ends were cut back, 1 base at V and 5 bases at J, with 5 bases in the middle. This CDR3 is CAWSGGYGYTF. The CDR3 DNA follows: TGTGCCTGGAGTGGGGGATATGGCTACACCTTC.

This clonotype was seen repeatedly, ten times or more. CDR3 coding DNA: TGTGCCAGCAGCGGACAGGGATTCTCGTACGAGCAGTACTTC. Translated: CASSGQGFSYEQYF. The chain joins TRBV6-2 or TRBV6-3 to TRBJ2-7, with 8 nucleotides matching TRBD1. Per the germline V gene, CDR1 is MNHEY and CDR2 is SVGEGT. The CDR3 sequence is 14 residues long. Trimming removed 6 bases from V and 4 bases from J; junction bases left unmatched: 8.